A selection of T cell receptor beta chains follows, all from one sample in a study of CD8 T cells in ankylosing spondylitis. MiXCR, run by TCRdb on the 5' RACE reads, gives a single entry per CDR3 protein. The sample lists 240,000 or so distinct CDR3 sequences, less than 10% seen once, with about 6.8% in the top ten. The sequencing sample was made of blood, either unsorted or a sorted T cell fraction (not recorded which). These receptor sequences come from a male donor with ankylosing spondylitis or in good health (not recorded which). The CDR3 runs from the conserved cysteine through the conserved F or W. D genes are given only for firm matches. Expanded clones get a size class; other rows say once, few or many, or leave the size out.

clone size: many
D gene: TRBD2
J gene: TRBJ2-5
V gene: TRBV18
CDR3 protein: CASSPTSGGTETQYF
CDR3 DNA: TGTGCCAGCTCACCGACTAGCGGGGGTACGGAGACCCAGTACTTC

clone size: many
D gene: NA
J gene: TRBJ2-1
V gene: TRBV9
CDR3 protein: CASSATGSNEQFF
CDR3 DNA: TGTGCCAGCAGTGCCACAGGGTCCAATGAGCAGTTCTTC

clone size: NA
D gene: TRBD2
J gene: TRBJ2-3
V gene: TRBV9
CDR3 protein: CASSVESGTTDTQYF
CDR3 DNA: TGTGCCAGCAGCGTAGAGAGCGGGACCACAGATACGCAGTATTTT

clone size: few
D gene: TRBD2
J gene: TRBJ2-3
V gene: TRBV29-1
CDR3 protein: CSEGSGKGTQYF
CDR3 DNA: TGCAGCGAGGGTAGCGGGAAGGGTACGCAGTATTTT

clone size: many
D gene: NA
J gene: TRBJ1-6
V gene: TRBV28
CDR3 protein: CASNRGGSPLHF
CDR3 DNA: TGTGCCAGCAACCGGGGGGGTTCACCCCTCCACTTT

clone size: many
D gene: NA
J gene: TRBJ2-7
V gene: TRBV21-1
CDR3 protein: CASSKTFGQGETYEQYF
CDR3 DNA: TGTGCCAGCAGCAAAACTTTTGGACAGGGCGAAACCTACGAGCAGTACTTC

clone size: few
D gene: NA
J gene: TRBJ1-4
V gene: TRBV4-3
CDR3 protein: CASSQRRGPTNEKLFF
CDR3 DNA: TGCGCCAGCAGCCAAAGGAGGGGACCCACTAATGAAAAACTGTTTTTT

clone size: many
D gene: TRBD2
J gene: TRBJ2-5
V gene: TRBV12-3/TRBV12-4
CDR3 protein: CASSSSEGGAYF
CDR3 DNA: TGTGCCAGCAGTTCCAGCGAGGGAGGGGCATACTTC

clone size: NA
D gene: NA
J gene: TRBJ1-2
V gene: TRBV6-5
CDR3 protein: CASSYLPIGGYTF
CDR3 DNA: TGTGCCAGCAGTTACCTCCCCATCGGGGGCTACACCTTC

clone size: many
D gene: TRBD1
J gene: TRBJ1-1
V gene: TRBV5-5
CDR3 protein: CASSIGQGNTEAFF
CDR3 DNA: TGTGCCAGCAGCATAGGACAGGGGAACACTGAAGCTTTCTTT

clone size: many
D gene: NA
J gene: TRBJ2-1
V gene: TRBV10-3
CDR3 protein: CAISESTFGYEQFF
CDR3 DNA: TGTGCCATCAGTGAGTCGACTTTCGGCTATGAGCAGTTCTTC

clone size: many
D gene: TRBD2
J gene: TRBJ2-1
V gene: TRBV20-1
CDR3 protein: CSARLGLAGALEQFF
CDR3 DNA: TGCAGTGCCCGGTTGGGACTAGCGGGAGCTCTTGAGCAGTTCTTC

clone size: many
D gene: NA
J gene: TRBJ1-4
V gene: TRBV7-9
CDR3 protein: CASTVNRREKLFF
CDR3 DNA: TGTGCCAGCACCGTTAATCGCCGGGAAAAACTGTTTTTT

clone size: many
D gene: TRBD2
J gene: TRBJ2-7
V gene: TRBV29-1
CDR3 protein: CSVGGLAGVYEQYF
CDR3 DNA: TGCAGCGTCGGCGGACTAGCGGGAGTCTACGAGCAGTACTTC

clone size: NA
D gene: TRBD1
J gene: TRBJ1-4
V gene: TRBV3-1
CDR3 protein: CTICRSRTGRWATNEKLFF
CDR3 DNA: TGTACCATCTGCAGGAGCAGGACAGGGCGGTGGGCAACTAATGAAAAACTGTTTTTT

clone size: many
D gene: NA
J gene: TRBJ2-1
V gene: TRBV20-1
CDR3 protein: CSAAPIGGYNEQFF
CDR3 DNA: TGCAGTGCCGCCCCCATCGGGGGCTACAATGAGCAGTTCTTC

clone size: NA
D gene: NA
J gene: TRBJ2-2
V gene: TRBV5-6
CDR3 protein: CASRDWGDTGELFF
CDR3 DNA: TGTGCCAGCAGGGACTGGGGCGACACCGGGGAGCTGTTTTTT

clone size: few
D gene: NA
J gene: TRBJ1-1
V gene: TRBV6-6
CDR3 protein: CASSPWTEAFF
CDR3 DNA: TGTGCCAGCAGTCCCTGGACTGAAGCTTTCTTT

clone size: few
D gene: NA
J gene: TRBJ2-7
V gene: TRBV20-1
CDR3 protein: CSVTGERAYSYEQYF
CDR3 DNA: TGCAGTGTTACGGGGGAGCGAGCCTACTCCTACGAGCAGTACTTC

clone size: many
D gene: TRBD1
J gene: TRBJ1-2
V gene: TRBV20-1
CDR3 protein: CSAPRPGQGGYGYTF
CDR3 DNA: TGCAGTGCTCCGCGACCCGGACAGGGAGGGTATGGCTACACCTTC

clone size: many
D gene: NA
J gene: TRBJ1-2
V gene: TRBV5-1
CDR3 protein: CASRAGFEAHYGYTF
CDR3 DNA: TGCGCCAGCAGGGCCGGTTTTGAGGCGCACTATGGCTACACCTTC

clone size: many
D gene: NA
J gene: TRBJ2-2
V gene: TRBV7-2
CDR3 protein: CASSPNPGNTGELFF
CDR3 DNA: TGTGCCAGCAGCCCGAACCCGGGGAACACCGGGGAGCTGTTTTTT

clone size: many
D gene: TRBD1
J gene: TRBJ2-1
V gene: TRBV7-3
CDR3 protein: CASSTGQSNNEQFF
CDR3 DNA: TGTGCCAGCAGTACGGGACAGAGCAACAATGAGCAGTTCTTC

clone size: many
D gene: TRBD1
J gene: TRBJ1-1
V gene: TRBV5-1
CDR3 protein: CASVSGGPNTEAFF
CDR3 DNA: TGCGCCAGCGTCTCAGGGGGCCCGAACACTGAAGCTTTCTTT

clone size: NA
D gene: TRBD1
J gene: TRBJ1-1
V gene: TRBV5-5
CDR3 protein: CASSPATGSNTEAFF
CDR3 DNA: TGTGCCAGCAGCCCGGCGACAGGGTCCAACACTGAAGCTTTCTTT

clone size: few
D gene: NA
J gene: TRBJ2-1
V gene: TRBV12-3/TRBV12-4
CDR3 protein: CASSPGDGDNEQFF
CDR3 DNA: TGTGCCAGCAGTCCCGGGGACGGGGACAATGAGCAGTTCTTC

clone size: many
D gene: TRBD1
J gene: TRBJ1-1
V gene: TRBV12-3/TRBV12-4
CDR3 protein: CASSKQGTEAFF
CDR3 DNA: TGTGCCAGCAGCAAACAGGGGACTGAAGCTTTCTTT

clone size: NA
D gene: TRBD1
J gene: TRBJ2-5
V gene: TRBV12-3/TRBV12-4
CDR3 protein: CASGMDRGETQYF
CDR3 DNA: TGTGCCAGCGGTATGGACAGGGGGGAGACCCAGTACTTC

clone size: many
D gene: NA
J gene: TRBJ2-3
V gene: TRBV2
CDR3 protein: CASSEEGLFTDTQYF
CDR3 DNA: TGTGCCAGCAGTGAAGAAGGACTGTTCACAGATACGCAGTATTTT

clone size: many
D gene: TRBD1
J gene: TRBJ2-1
V gene: TRBV7-7
CDR3 protein: CASTAGQGGDEQFF
CDR3 DNA: TGTGCTAGCACCGCGGGACAGGGTGGCGATGAGCAGTTCTTC

clone size: many
D gene: TRBD1
J gene: TRBJ2-7
V gene: TRBV29-1
CDR3 protein: CSVVAGTGEYEQYF
CDR3 DNA: TGCAGCGTGGTCGCCGGGACAGGGGAGTACGAGCAGTACTTC

clone size: many
D gene: NA
J gene: TRBJ2-6
V gene: TRBV4-3
CDR3 protein: CASSQDEGGGANVLTF
CDR3 DNA: TGCGCCAGCAGCCAAGATGAGGGGGGTGGGGCCAACGTCCTGACTTTC

clone size: many
D gene: NA
J gene: TRBJ1-1
V gene: TRBV21-1
CDR3 protein: CASLDRANTEAFF
CDR3 DNA: TGTGCCAGCTTAGACAGGGCGAACACTGAAGCTTTCTTT